One sample yielded the 30 T cell receptor beta chains listed below, sequenced in a study of blood T cell repertoires in COVID-19. TCRdb's copy holds only in-frame clones and misses some; the assay was immunoSEQ multiplex PCR. The repertoire holds about 45,000 clones, 75% to 85% seen once, with approximately 7.6% in the top ten. The sequenced sample was peripheral blood. All receptors come from a man older than 75 in a cohort sampled during active COVID-19.

The CDR3 coding sequence is TGTGCCAGCAGCAGGACAGGGGGCGCCAAAAACATTCAGTACTTC. Encoded protein: CASSRTGGAKNIQYF. The chain uses TRBV7-3 and TRBJ2-4; 11 nucleotides line up with TRBD1. Germline V CDR1 and CDR2: SGHTA, FQGTGA. The J segment lost 1 base and the V segment lost 5 bases, leaving 1 base of the junction unmatched. The CDR3 totals 15 residues.

The chain joins TRBV6-6 to TRBJ1-1, with 11 bases identical to TRBD1. The CDR3 length is 16 residues. Unmatched junction bases numbered 5, after V lost 0 bases and J lost 5 bases. The germline V gene has CDR1 MNHNY and CDR2 SVGAGI (reference sequence). CDR3 nucleotides: TGTGCCAGCAGTTACTCCGGGACAGGGGGTGGGACTGAAGCTTTCTTT. It translates to CASSYSGTGGGTEAFF.

The CDR3 DNA follows: TGTGCCAGCAGCTTCCGGGACAACGAGCAGTACTTC. Amino acids: CASSFRDNEQYF. This chain links TRBV7-6 with TRBJ2-7; D is possibly TRBD1 (6 bases). The V gene's germline CDR1 is SGHVS and CDR2 FNYEAQ. With 3 bases removed from V and 5 bases from J, the gap between germline ends came to 8 bases. The CDR3 runs 12 residues.

V gene TRBV12-3 or TRBV12-4 combines with J gene TRBJ1-3; D is uncertain. The V gene lost 5 bases and the J gene lost 0 bases, with 5 bases spanning the gap. The CDR3 has 13 amino acids. Written as DNA, the CDR3 is TGTGCCAGCAGTCTCAGCTCTGGAAACACCATATATTTT. This sequence encodes CASSLSSGNTIYF.

The rearrangement links TRBV30 to TRBJ1-4; 12 nucleotides match TRBD1. CDR1 is GTSNPN and CDR2 is SVGIG in the germline V gene (reference sequence). V dropped 4 bases and J dropped 8; count of bases not matched to a gene: 8. The CDR3 extends over 15 amino acids. The CDR3 DNA reads TGTGCCTGGAAGGGCAAGGGGACAGGGGGCGAAAAACTGTTTTTT. Translating gives CAWKGKGTGGEKLFF.

The CDR3 nucleotides are TGTGCCAGCAGCCAGGTCCGACCGAGCACAGATACGCAGTATTTT. As protein: CASSQVRPSTDTQYF. V usage is TRBV7-9 and J usage is TRBJ2-3, with D hard to call. This CDR3 is 15 amino acids long. The germline V and J ends were trimmed by 5 bases and 0 bases, with 12 bases remaining between them. Germline assignment: CDR1 SEHNR and CDR2 FQNEAQ (reference sequence).

This chain links TRBV5-1 with TRBJ1-5; no definite D call. Germline V lookup: CDR1 SGHRS, CDR2 YFSETQ. The CDR3 contains 15 residues. The germline V and J ends were trimmed by 0 bases and 3 bases, with 10 bases remaining between them. CDR3 sequence (DNA): TGCGCCAGCAGCTTGGAGGGAGGGCCCAATCAGCCCCAGCATTTT. This translates into CASSLEGGPNQPQHF.

The genes are TRBV7-2 and TRBJ2-1; maybe TRBD2 (5 bases). This CDR3 is 14 amino acids long. From germline, CDR1 is SGHTA and CDR2 FQGNSA. Deletions cut 3 bases from V and 6 bases from J, with 12 bases between. The CDR3 nucleotides are TGTGCCAGCAGCTTCCAAATTAGCGTCAATGAGCAGTTCTTC. Residues: CASSFQISVNEQFF.

The chain employs TRBV6-5 and TRBJ2-1, with D possibly TRBD2 on 6 matching bases. Trimming stripped 10 bases from V and 9 bases from J, with 19 bases between. The CDR3 totals 13 residues. Germline-derived CDR1 and CDR2 are MNHEY and SVGAGI. The CDR3 nucleotides read TGTGCCACCCGGTACTCACTAGCTCTTGAGCAGTTCTTC. Its translation: CATRYSLALEQFF.

This clone has just a few counts. This chain joins TRBV28 and TRBJ2-3, with D tentatively TRBD2 (6 bases). Trimming cost V 7 bases and J 1 base, with 24 bases left between them. The CDR3 runs 18 residues. Germline V CDR1 and CDR2: MDHEN, SYDVKM. Written as DNA, the CDR3 is TGTGCCAGCACCGCCCCTAGACTAGGGGCGGCGGGCACAGATACGCAGTATTTT. Translating it yields CASTAPRLGAAGTDTQYF.

The count of this clone is one. Here the CDR3 DNA reads TGTGCCAGCAGCCGCTCTGCAGGGCCTCGGGCAGATACGCAGTATTTT. Its translation is CASSRSAGPRADTQYF. The rearrangement joins TRBV3-1 (or the pseudogene TRBV3-2) to TRBJ2-3, with a weak D call TRBD1 (5 bases). The CDR3 extends over 16 amino acids. Deletions cut 4 bases from V and 4 bases from J, with 18 bases between. Germline V gene data show CDR1 as LGHDT and CDR2 as YNNKEL (reference sequence).

The rearrangement joins TRBV27 to TRBJ2-1; TRBD2 is a possible D gene (6 bases). The germline V and J ends were trimmed by 6 bases and 1 base, with 16 bases remaining between them. Germline CDR1 and CDR2: MNHEY and SMNVEV (reference sequence). CDR3 length equals 16 residues. The CDR3 DNA sequence: TGTGCCAGCAGAGATCTGGGACTGACTTCCTACAATGAGCAGTTCTTC. Translating gives CASRDLGLTSYNEQFF.

The CDR3 loop is CSVDRGSTDTQYF. CDR3 in DNA: TGCAGCGTCGACAGGGGGAGCACAGATACGCAGTATTTT. The gene calls are TRBV29-1 and TRBJ2-3, with TRBD1 matching 9 bases. The V gene end was trimmed by 6 bases and the J gene end by 0 bases; junction bases not matched to a gene: 1. The CDR3 runs to 13 residues. Germline V gene data show CDR1 as SQVTM and CDR2 as ANQGSEA.

The CDR3 bases are TGTGCCAGCAGCTCTAGCTTCCTCTCCTACGAGCAGTACTTC. Its translation is CASSSSFLSYEQYF. V and J are TRBV6-5 and TRBJ2-7; D may be TRBD2 (5 bases). CDR1 MNHEY and CDR2 SVGAGI come from the germline V gene. V lost 6 bases to trimming and J lost 0 bases, with 12 bases between them. The CDR3 loop spans 14 amino acids.

Here the CDR3 DNA reads TGCGCCAGCAGCCGGAATGGGGGGGCGAACCAAGAGACCCAGTACTTC. Its translation is CASSRNGGANQETQYF. The chain links TRBV5-1 to TRBJ2-5; tentatively, D is TRBD2 (7 bases). This CDR3 comprises 16 residues. Germline assignment: CDR1 SGHRS and CDR2 YFSETQ. V shed 4 bases and J shed 0 bases, with 16 bases lying between them.

V and J are TRBV18 and TRBJ2-7, with TRBD2 as a possible D gene (5 bases). Trimming took 4 bases from V and 4 from J, leaving 14 bases between them. CDR3 length: 14 residues. Per germline, CDR1 KGHSH and CDR2 LQKENI. The CDR3 bases are TGTGCCAGCTCACAACAGAGGCGGGCATACGAGCAGTACTTC. Protein: CASSQQRRAYEQYF.

The rearrangement joins TRBV19 to TRBJ2-1; 9 bases map to TRBD1. This CDR3 spans 14 amino acids. The V gene end was trimmed by 5 bases and the J gene end by 4 bases; junction bases not matched to a gene: 3. Looked up from germline, CDR1 is LNHDA and CDR2 is SQIVND (reference sequence). CDR3 DNA: TGTGCCAGTAGTCCCGGACAGGGGTACAATGAGCAGTTCTTC. It specifies CASSPGQGYNEQFF.

This clone was recorded once. This rearrangement joins TRBV3-1 (or the pseudogene TRBV3-2) to TRBJ2-5; TRBD2 agrees at 15 bases. After removal of 4 bases from V and 6 bases from J, the junction contained 6 bases not matched to a gene. This CDR3 region has 16 residues. Per the germline V gene, CDR1 is LGHDT and CDR2 is YNNKEL (reference sequence). The CDR3 DNA follows: TGTGCCAGCAGCCGCGGACTAGCGGGGGGGCCGAAGACCCAGTACTTC. This translates into CASSRGLAGGPKTQYF.

The chain recombines TRBV20-1 with TRBJ1-1; D call uncertain. CDR3 length: 11 residues. From germline, CDR1 is DFQATT and CDR2 SNEGSKA (reference sequence). V gave up 3 bases and J gave up 3 bases, with 5 bases separating them. This CDR3 reads CSASTYTEAFF. The DNA for the CDR3 is TGCAGTGCTAGCACATACACTGAAGCTTTCTTT.

The rearrangement uses TRBV9 and TRBJ2-5, with TRBD1 as a possible D gene (5 bases). Germline V gene lookup returns CDR1 SGDLS and CDR2 YYNGEE. V was clipped by 0 bases and J by 6 bases, with 12 bases between them. The CDR3 runs 14 residues. The CDR3 spells CASSVVGPLKTQYF. The DNA of the CDR3 is TGTGCCAGCAGCGTAGTGGGGCCCCTTAAGACCCAGTACTTC.

The rearrangement joins TRBV25-1 to TRBJ1-4; tentative D call: TRBD1 (5 bases). Trimming pared 5 bases from V and 8 bases from J, leaving 18 bases between. The CDR3 is 15 residues long. Germline V CDR1 and CDR2: MGHDK, SYGVNS. The CDR3 loop reads CASSRVGGDGEKLFF. The DNA of the CDR3 is TGTGCCAGCAGTAGAGTAGGAGGGGATGGCGAAAAACTGTTTTTT.

This chain joins TRBV3-1 (or the pseudogene TRBV3-2) and TRBJ2-5; TRBD2 matches 15 bases. This CDR3 is 20 amino acids long. Losses at the gene ends were 1 base for V and 2 bases for J; bases not matched to a gene: 11. The germline V gene encodes CDR1 LGHDT and CDR2 YNNKEL (reference sequence). As DNA, the CDR3 is TGTGCCAGCAGCCAAGCATGGACTAGCGGGGGGGCCGTTCATCAAGAGACCCAGTACTTC. Its translation: CASSQAWTSGGAVHQETQYF.

The chain employs TRBV28 and TRBJ1-2; no clear D. Germline-derived CDR1 and CDR2 are MDHEN and SYDVKM. The CDR3 spans 13 residues. V was clipped by 2 bases and J by 2 bases, with 6 bases between them. The CDR3 is CASSLPVNYGYTF. The CDR3 nucleotides are TGTGCCAGCAGTTTACCGGTCAACTATGGCTACACCTTC.

This clone was observed a handful of times. CDR3 region: CASSLGPGGVRGNEQFF. The CDR3 DNA follows: TGTGCCAGCAGCTTAGGGCCCGGGGGGGTCCGGGGAAATGAGCAGTTCTTC. This chain connects TRBV7-9 to TRBJ2-1, with TRBD2 matching over 8 bases. J gave up 7 bases and V 1 base, and 12 bases lay outside the gene matches. This CDR3 has 17 amino acids. The germline V gene encodes CDR1 SEHNR and CDR2 FQNEAQ (reference sequence).

The chain employs TRBV7-2 and TRBJ2-7; 7 bases are shared with TRBD2. The CDR3 runs 14 residues. The V segment lost 1 base and the J segment 5 bases; nucleotides outside the gene matches: 5. From germline, CDR1 is SGHTA and CDR2 FQGNSA. CDR3 residues: CASSLGGRGNEQYF. CDR3 DNA sequence: TGTGCCAGCAGCTTAGGCGGGAGAGGGAACGAGCAGTACTTC.

The rearrangement links TRBV2 to TRBJ2-5; possibly TRBD1 for D (5 bases). Between the trimmed V and J ends, which lost 5 bases and 5 bases, there was a span of 15 bases. The CDR3 covers 14 residues. The germline CDR1 and CDR2 sequences are SNHLY and FYNNEI. The CDR3 DNA sequence: TGTGCCAGCAGTTCTCAGGGTGGGATGGAGACCCAGTACTTC. Protein sequence: CASSSQGGMETQYF.

The CDR3: CASTREGSSGYTF. The DNA of the CDR3 is TGTGCCAGCACTCGGGAGGGGAGCTCTGGCTACACCTTC. V is TRBV12-3 or TRBV12-4 and J is TRBJ1-2, with D possibly being TRBD1 (5 bases). CDR3 length equals 13 residues. V was cut by 7 bases and J by 7 bases, with 16 bases left in between.

This clone was counted a few times. The same CDR3 also results from other DNA sequences found in this sample. This chain links TRBV5-1 with TRBJ1-2, with D possibly TRBD1 on 6 matching bases. The CDR3 spans 14 residues. The V end was cut by 2 bases, the J end by 5 bases, with 13 bases between. The V gene's germline CDR1 is SGHRS and CDR2 YFSETQ. Written as DNA, the CDR3 is TGCGCCAGCAGCTTTACGGGAGGGGGGTATGGCTACACCTTC. It codes for CASSFTGGGYGYTF.

This clone has more than one count but fewer than ten. The genes are TRBV6-6 and TRBJ2-1; 11 bases map to TRBD2. This CDR3 contains 15 residues. Germline V CDR1 and CDR2: MNHNY, SVGAGI (reference sequence). Trimming took 6 bases from V and 4 from J; bases not matched to a gene: 5. In DNA form, the CDR3 reads TGTGCCAGCAGCCGTACTAGCGGGGGTTACAATGAGCAGTTCTTC. Residues: CASSRTSGGYNEQFF.

The V gene is TRBV5-1, the J gene TRBJ2-1, with 10 nucleotides matching TRBD2. The CDR3 contains 18 residues. V dropped 1 base and J dropped 5; count of bases not matched to a gene: 12. In germline, CDR1 is SGHRS, CDR2 YFSETQ. DNA of the CDR3: TGCGCCAGCAGCTTGCGGTCCAGTAGCGGGGGGAAGAACAATGAGCAGTTCTTC. Amino acids: CASSLRSSSGGKNNEQFF.